This T cell receptor (beta chain) was documented in a study of regulatory T cells in long-lasting Graves disease. The CDR3 runs 17 residues. The V gene's germline CDR1 is MNHEY and CDR2 SVGEGT. Arm-PCR of CDR3 regions and iRepertoire HTBI primers were the basis on which TCR beta libraries were built. TCRdb fed the multiplex PCR reads into MiXCR, producing one record per CDR3 protein. The sample lists 400,000 to 500,000 distinct CDR3 sequences, 20% to 25% occurring once. This clonotype appeared a single time. A much larger clone is a single base away; this may be a read error. Sample time point: persistent/refractory GD, antithyroid drugs over 5 years with positive TRAb. Construction of the TCR library relied on RNA isolated from PBMCs.

This clonotype was sampled from a female donor with Graves disease. V is TRBV6-2 or TRBV6-3 and J is TRBJ2-5; D could derive from TRBD1 or TRBD2 (5 bases each). The source was peripheral blood mononuclear cells (PBMCs), collected when the disease was refractory, from a patient treated with antithyroid drugs. The CDR3 region has the DNA TGTGCCGGCAGTTACTCACGGGACGGTGCTTTTCGAGAGACCCAGTACTTC. Its translation: CAGSYSRDGAFRETQYF.